This is a list of T cell receptor beta chains from one sample in a study of T cells of healthy individuals. MiXCR, applied by TCRdb to the 5' RACE reads, yields one record per CDR3 protein. The sample consists of over 95,000 distinct CDR3 sequences, approximately 18% of them appearing once. Receptors were obtained from a human donor in good health. Each CDR3 is given with its conserved first and last residue. D genes are given only for firm matches. Clone size is not always given. Where it is, it says once, few, many or a class for expanded clones.

cdr3_nt | cdr3_aa | j_call | v_call | d_call | clone_size
TGCAGCGTTGAAGACGGGCTGGCGGGAGGGAGAAGCCAGTACTTC | CSVEDGLAGGRSQYF | TRBJ2-5 | TRBV29-1 | TRBD2 | few
TGTGCCAGCAGCTTAACGAGTGAAGGCTACAATGAGCAGTTCTTC | CASSLTSEGYNEQFF | TRBJ2-1 | TRBV7-3 | NA | few
TGTGCCAGCAGTGGGAACAGGGTTACCTACGAGCAGTACTTC | CASSGNRVTYEQYF | TRBJ2-7 | TRBV6-1 | NA | few
TGTGCCAGCAGACGGGGGGTCACAGATACGCAGTATTTT | CASRRGVTDTQYF | TRBJ2-3 | TRBV28 | TRBD2 | few
TGTGCCAGCAGCTGGGACCACACTGAAGCTTTCTTT | CASSWDHTEAFF | TRBJ1-1 | TRBV7-9 | NA | many
TGTGCCAGCAGCTACGCGTACAATGAGCAGTTCTTC | CASSYAYNEQFF | TRBJ2-1 | TRBV12-3/TRBV12-4 | NA | many
TGTGCCAGCAGTTACTCCGGGCAGGGGGATAGAGCCCAGCATTTT | CASSYSGQGDRAQHF | TRBJ1-5 | TRBV6-2/TRBV6-3 | TRBD1 | many
TGCGCCAGCAGCCCACTAGCGGGGGGATTCACCGGGGAGCTGTTTTTT | CASSPLAGGFTGELFF | TRBJ2-2 | TRBV5-1 | TRBD2 | NA
TGTGCCAGGAGAAAGTGGGGGACCTACGAGCAGTACTTC | CARRKWGTYEQYF | TRBJ2-7 | TRBV2 | NA | NA
TGCGCCAGCAGCTTGGGAGGGGGCAATAACTATGGCTACACCTTC | CASSLGGGNNYGYTF | TRBJ1-2 | TRBV5-1 | TRBD1 | few
TGTGCCAGCAGGAGGGACGGGAGCAATCAGCCCCAGCATTTT | CASRRDGSNQPQHF | TRBJ1-5 | TRBV6-6 | NA | NA
TGCGCCAGCGTGAAAAGCGGGGGGGCCGGTTCGTCCTACAATGAGCAGTTCTTC | CASVKSGGAGSSYNEQFF | TRBJ2-1 | TRBV5-1 | TRBD2 | NA
TGTGCCATTGGACAGTTCCCCGGCACTGAAGCTTTCTTT | CAIGQFPGTEAFF | TRBJ1-1 | TRBV12-3/TRBV12-4 | NA | many
TGCGCCAGCACCCGGGACAGGGGTATTGGCACTGAAGCTTTCTTT | CASTRDRGIGTEAFF | TRBJ1-1 | TRBV5-1 | TRBD1 | few
TGCAGCGCCCAAGGACTAGCGTGGGAGCAGTACTTC | CSAQGLAWEQYF | TRBJ2-7 | TRBV29-1 | TRBD2 | NA
TGCGCCAGCAGCTCGAAGCCTGGCTACGAGCAGTACTTC | CASSSKPGYEQYF | TRBJ2-7 | TRBV5-1 | NA | NA
TGTGCCAGCAGTTACGGGCTCATCAGGGCCGATACGCAGTATTTT | CASSYGLIRADTQYF | TRBJ2-3 | TRBV6-1 | NA | NA
TGCGCCAGCAGCCCATCCGGACAGATAAATCAGCCCCAGCATTTT | CASSPSGQINQPQHF | TRBJ1-5 | TRBV5-1 | NA | many
TGTGCCAGCAGGATGAACACTGAAGCTTTCTTT | CASRMNTEAFF | TRBJ1-1 | TRBV2 | NA | many
TGTGCCAGCTCAAGAAAGGACAGGGGGCTCGTAGAGACCCAGTACTTC | CASSRKDRGLVETQYF | TRBJ2-5 | TRBV18 | TRBD1 | NA
TGTGCCAGCAGAAAGACAGGGGGAGATGAAAAACTGTTTTTT | CASRKTGGDEKLFF | TRBJ1-4 | TRBV28 | TRBD1 | NA
TGTGCCAGCAGCGGGCTGGGGGCCCTGATGGAGACCCAGTACTTC | CASSGLGALMETQYF | TRBJ2-5 | TRBV7-9 | NA | few
TGTGCCAGCAGGGGATTGCTGGGGACAGGGGTCGGCTACACCTTC | CASRGLLGTGVGYTF | TRBJ1-2 | TRBV7-9 | TRBD1 | few
TGTGCCAGCGGGAAGGAGAGCAATCAGCCCCAGCATTTT | CASGKESNQPQHF | TRBJ1-5 | TRBV2 | NA | NA
TGTGCCAGCAGCTTATTTGGCCAGGGCCCAAATCAGCCCCAGCATTTT | CASSLFGQGPNQPQHF | TRBJ1-5 | TRBV5-5 | NA | many
TGTGCCAGCACCCCCGGGACAGTGGGAAACACCATATATTTT | CASTPGTVGNTIYF | TRBJ1-3 | TRBV28 | TRBD1 | NA
TGTGCCAGCAGCTTAGCGGGGACTAACTACGAGCAGTACTTC | CASSLAGTNYEQYF | TRBJ2-7 | TRBV7-2 | TRBD2 | few
TGCAGTGCCGGGGGGGACAGGGACTCTGGAAACACCATATATTTT | CSAGGDRDSGNTIYF | TRBJ1-3 | TRBV20-1 | TRBD1 | many